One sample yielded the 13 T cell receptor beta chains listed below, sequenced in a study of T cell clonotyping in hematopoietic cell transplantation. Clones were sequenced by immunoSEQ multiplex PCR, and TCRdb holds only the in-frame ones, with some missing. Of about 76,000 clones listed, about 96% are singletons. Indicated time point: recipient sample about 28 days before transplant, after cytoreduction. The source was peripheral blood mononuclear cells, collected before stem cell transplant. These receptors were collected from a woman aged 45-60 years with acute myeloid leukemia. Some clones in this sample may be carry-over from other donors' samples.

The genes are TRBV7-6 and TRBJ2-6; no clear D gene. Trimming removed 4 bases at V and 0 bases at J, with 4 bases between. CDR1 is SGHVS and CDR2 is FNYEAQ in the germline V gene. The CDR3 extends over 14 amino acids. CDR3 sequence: CASSYSSGANVLTF. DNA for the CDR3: TGTGCCAGCAGCTACAGCTCTGGGGCCAACGTCCTGACTTTC.

CDR3 sequence: CASSVPGTETQYF. The CDR3 nucleotides are TGTGCCAGCAGCGTACCAGGGACAGAGACCCAGTACTTC. This chain joins TRBV9 and TRBJ2-5; D assignment may be TRBD1 or TRBD2 (5 bases each). Germline CDR1 is SGDLS and CDR2 is YYNGEE. V lost 1 base and J lost 4, with 8 bases in between. The CDR3 totals 13 residues.

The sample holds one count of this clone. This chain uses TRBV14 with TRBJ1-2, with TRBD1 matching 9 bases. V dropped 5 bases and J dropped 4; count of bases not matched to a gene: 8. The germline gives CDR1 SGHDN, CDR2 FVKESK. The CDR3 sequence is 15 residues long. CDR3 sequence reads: CASSSPGQGTYGYTF. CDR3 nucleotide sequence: TGTGCCAGCAGCAGCCCGGGACAGGGCACCTATGGCTACACCTTC.

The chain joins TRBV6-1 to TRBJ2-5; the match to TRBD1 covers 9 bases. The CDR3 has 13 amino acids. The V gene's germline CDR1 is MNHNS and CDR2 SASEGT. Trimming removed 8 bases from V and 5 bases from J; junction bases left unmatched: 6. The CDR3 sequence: CASAEDRGETQYF. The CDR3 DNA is TGTGCCAGCGCAGAGGACAGGGGCGAGACCCAGTACTTC.

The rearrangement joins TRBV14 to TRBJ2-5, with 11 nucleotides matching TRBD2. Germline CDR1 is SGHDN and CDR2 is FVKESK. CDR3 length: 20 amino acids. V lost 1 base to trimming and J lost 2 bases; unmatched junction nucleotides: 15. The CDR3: CASSQARLAGPEGRQETQYF. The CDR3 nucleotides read TGTGCCAGCAGCCAAGCGAGACTAGCGGGGCCCGAGGGGCGACAAGAGACCCAGTACTTC.

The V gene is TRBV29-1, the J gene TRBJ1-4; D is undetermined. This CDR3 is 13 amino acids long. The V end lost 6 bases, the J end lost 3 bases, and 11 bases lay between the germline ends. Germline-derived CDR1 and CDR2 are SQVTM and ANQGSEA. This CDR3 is CSVIIPSNEKLFF. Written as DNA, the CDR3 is TGCAGCGTGATTATACCGTCTAATGAAAAACTGTTTTTT.

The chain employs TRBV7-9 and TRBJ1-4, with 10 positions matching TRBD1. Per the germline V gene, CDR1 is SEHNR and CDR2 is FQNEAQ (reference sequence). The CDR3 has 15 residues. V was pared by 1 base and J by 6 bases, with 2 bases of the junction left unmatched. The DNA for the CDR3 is TGTGCCAGCAGCTTAGGGGACAGGGGATATGAAAAACTGTTTTTT. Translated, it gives CASSLGDRGYEKLFF.

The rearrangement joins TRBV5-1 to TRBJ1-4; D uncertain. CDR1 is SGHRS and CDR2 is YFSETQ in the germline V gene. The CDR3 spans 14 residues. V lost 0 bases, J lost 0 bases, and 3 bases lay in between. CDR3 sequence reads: CASSLDTTNEKLFF. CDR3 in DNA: TGCGCCAGCAGCTTGGACACAACTAATGAAAAACTGTTTTTT.

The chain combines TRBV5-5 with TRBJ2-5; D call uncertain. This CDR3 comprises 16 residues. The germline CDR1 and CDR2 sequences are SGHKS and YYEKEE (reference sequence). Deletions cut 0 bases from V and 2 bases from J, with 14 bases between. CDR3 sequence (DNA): TGTGCCAGCAGCTTGGAGTCTTTTGCTGATCAAGAGACCCAGTACTTC. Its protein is CASSLESFADQETQYF.

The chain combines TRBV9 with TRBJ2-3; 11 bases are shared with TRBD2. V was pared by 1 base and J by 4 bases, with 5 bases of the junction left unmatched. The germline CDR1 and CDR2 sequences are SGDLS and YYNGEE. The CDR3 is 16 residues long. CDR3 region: CASSVTSGRSPDTQYF. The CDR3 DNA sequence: TGTGCCAGCAGCGTAACTAGCGGGAGAAGCCCAGATACGCAGTATTTT.

In nucleotides, the CDR3 is TGTGCCAGCAGTTCCCGGACAGGGGGCACTAGCAATCAGCCCCAGCATTTT. Translated: CASSSRTGGTSNQPQHF. The chain employs TRBV2 and TRBJ1-5; TRBD1 matches 11 bases. Germline V gene lookup returns CDR1 SNHLY and CDR2 FYNNEI. V was clipped by 5 bases and J by 0 bases; unmatched bases: 6. The length of the CDR3 is 17 residues.

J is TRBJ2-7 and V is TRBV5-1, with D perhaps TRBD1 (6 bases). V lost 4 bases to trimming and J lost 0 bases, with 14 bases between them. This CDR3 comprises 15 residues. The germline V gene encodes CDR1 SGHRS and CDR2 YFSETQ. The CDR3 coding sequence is TGCGCCAGCAGCGAGTTGACAGGCCTCTCCTACGAGCAGTACTTC. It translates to CASSELTGLSYEQYF.

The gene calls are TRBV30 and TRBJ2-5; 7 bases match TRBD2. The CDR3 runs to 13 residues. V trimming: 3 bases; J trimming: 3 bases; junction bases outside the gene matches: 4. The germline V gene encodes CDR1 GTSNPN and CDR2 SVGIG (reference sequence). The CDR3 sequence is CAWRISGEETQYF. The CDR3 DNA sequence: TGTGCCTGGAGGATCAGCGGGGAAGAGACCCAGTACTTC.